The clone carrying this T cell receptor beta chain occurred once. What it binds is unknown. This record belongs to a study of T cell responses to AZD1222 COVID-19 vaccine. Findings and limits, study-wide: Baseline serostatus was positive in only a handful of AZD1222 recipients.

Sequencing used immunoSEQ multiplex PCR; TCRdb keeps in-frame clones, though not all of them. The sample has some 140,000 clones; 92% are singletons. The CDR3 consists of 18 residues. CDR1 SGHKS and CDR2 YYEKEE come from the germline V gene (reference sequence). The J segment lost 0 bases and the V segment lost 1 base, leaving 5 bases of the junction unmatched. The TCR comes from an adult in good health. The sequences come from peripheral blood, collected on day 0 of AZD1222 vaccination. V and J are TRBV5-5 and TRBJ2-1; TRBD2 matches at 12 bases. The CDR3 bases are TGTGCCAGCAGCTTGAGGACTAGCGGGACTAGCTCCTACAATGAGCAGTTCTTC. It codes for CASSLRTSGTSSYNEQFF.